The source of this TCR beta chain is a study of cytomegalovirus exposure and HLA in healthy donors. The CDR3 is made up of 12 amino acids. CDR1 is GTSNPN, CDR2 SVGIG, per germline (reference sequence). V gave up 4 bases and J gave up 13 bases, with 19 bases separating them. Only a few counts were recorded for this clone. Its matching antigen is unknown. Study observations and caveats: Presence/absence analyses assumed roughly uniform sequencing depth across donors.

The PCR employed 60 Vbeta primers together with 13 Jbeta primers. This table comes from immunoSEQ multiplex PCR, and its TCRdb copy is limited to in-frame clones, with some not included. In the table there are some 120,000 clones, over 8.5% of which are singletons. The chain joins TRBV30 to TRBJ1-2; maybe TRBD1 (6 bases). This receptor was obtained from a woman aged 40 to 55 in good health and CMV-seropositive. The sequenced sample was PBMCs. CDR3 sequence reads: CAWNGRTQGATF. For the CDR3, the DNA is TGTGCCTGGAACGGACGGACACAGGGAGCCACCTTC.